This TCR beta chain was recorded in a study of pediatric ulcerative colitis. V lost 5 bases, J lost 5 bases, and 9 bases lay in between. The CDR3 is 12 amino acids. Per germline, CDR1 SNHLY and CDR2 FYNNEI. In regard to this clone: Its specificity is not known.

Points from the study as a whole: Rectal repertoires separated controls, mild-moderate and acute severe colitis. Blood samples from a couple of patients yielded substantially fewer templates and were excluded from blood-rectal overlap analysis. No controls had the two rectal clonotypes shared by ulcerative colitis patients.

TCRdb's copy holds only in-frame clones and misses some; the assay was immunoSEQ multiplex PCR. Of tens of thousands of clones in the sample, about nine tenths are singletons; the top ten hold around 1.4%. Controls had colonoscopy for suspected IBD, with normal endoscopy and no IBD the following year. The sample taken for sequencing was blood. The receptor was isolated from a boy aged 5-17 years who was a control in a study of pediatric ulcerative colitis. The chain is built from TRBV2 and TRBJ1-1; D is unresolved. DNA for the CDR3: TGTGCCAGCAGTTATTCTCTGACTGAAGCTTTCTTT. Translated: CASSYSLTEAFF. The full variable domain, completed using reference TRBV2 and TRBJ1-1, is EPEVTQTPSHQVTQMGQEVILRCVPISNHLYFYWYRQILGQKVEFLVSFYNNEISEKSEIFDDQFSVERPDGSNFTLKIRSTKLEDSAMYFCASSYSLTEAFFGQGTRLTVV.